This T cell receptor beta chain was observed in a study of blood T cell repertoires in COVID-19. Study context: The origin of the acute and convalescent COVID-19 samples was the United States, Italy and Spain. T cells, B-cell-depleted T cells, or PBMCs provided the cDNA or gDNA that served as material.

This table comes from immunoSEQ multiplex PCR, and its TCRdb copy is limited to in-frame clones, with some not included. The data contain fewer than 250,000 clones, 70% to 90% of them seen just once; the ten biggest clones take up approximately 0.89%. The germline V gene has CDR1 KGHSH and CDR2 LQKENI. V lost 0 bases and J lost 8, with 11 bases in between. The CDR3 consists of 14 residues. The specimen sequenced was peripheral blood. This TCR was recovered from a middle-aged man with acute or convalescent COVID-19. The V call is TRBV18, the J call TRBJ1-5; D is ambiguous. CDR3 amino acids: CASSPPGRSEPQHF. CDR3 nucleotide sequence: TGTGCCAGCTCACCACCGGGCCGAAGTGAGCCCCAGCATTTT.